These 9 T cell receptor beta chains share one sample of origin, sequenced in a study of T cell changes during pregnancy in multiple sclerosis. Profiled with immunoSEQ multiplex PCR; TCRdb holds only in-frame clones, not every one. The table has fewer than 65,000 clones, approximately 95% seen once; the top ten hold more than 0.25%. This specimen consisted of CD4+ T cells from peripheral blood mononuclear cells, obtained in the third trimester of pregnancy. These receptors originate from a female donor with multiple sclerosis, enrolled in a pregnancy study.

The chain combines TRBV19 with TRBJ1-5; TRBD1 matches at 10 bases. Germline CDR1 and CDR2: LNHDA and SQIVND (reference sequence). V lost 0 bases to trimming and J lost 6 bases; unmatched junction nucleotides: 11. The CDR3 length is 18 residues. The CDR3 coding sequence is TGTGCCAGTAGTATAGAGGGACAGGGGCTCCTGCACGGTCAGCCCCAGCATTTT. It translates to CASSIEGQGLLHGQPQHF.

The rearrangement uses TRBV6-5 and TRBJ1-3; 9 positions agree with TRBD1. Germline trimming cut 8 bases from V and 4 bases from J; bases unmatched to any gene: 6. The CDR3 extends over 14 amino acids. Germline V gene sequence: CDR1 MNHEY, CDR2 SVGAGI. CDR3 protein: CASRRTGVGNTIYF. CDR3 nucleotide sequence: TGTGCCAGCCGACGGACAGGGGTCGGAAACACCATATATTTT.

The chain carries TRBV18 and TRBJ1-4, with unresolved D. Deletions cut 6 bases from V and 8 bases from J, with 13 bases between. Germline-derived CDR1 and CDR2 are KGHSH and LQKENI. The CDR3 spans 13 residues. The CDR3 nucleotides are TGTGCCAGCTCGCCGGGGTGGAAGGAAAAACTGTTTTTT. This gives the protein CASSPGWKEKLFF.

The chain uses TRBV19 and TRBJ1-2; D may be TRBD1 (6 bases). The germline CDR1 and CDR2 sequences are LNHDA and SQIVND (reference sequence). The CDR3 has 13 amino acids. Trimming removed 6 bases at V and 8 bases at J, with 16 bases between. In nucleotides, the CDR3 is TGTGCCAGTAGCTCCACAGGGTTATACGGCTACACCTTC. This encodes CASSSTGLYGYTF. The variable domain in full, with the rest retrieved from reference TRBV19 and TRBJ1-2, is DGGITQSPKYLFRKEGQNVTLSCEQNLNHDAMYWYRQDPGQGLRLIYYSQIVNDFQKGDIAEGYSVSREKKESFPLTVTSAQKNPTAFYLCASSSTGLYGYTFGSGTRLTVV.

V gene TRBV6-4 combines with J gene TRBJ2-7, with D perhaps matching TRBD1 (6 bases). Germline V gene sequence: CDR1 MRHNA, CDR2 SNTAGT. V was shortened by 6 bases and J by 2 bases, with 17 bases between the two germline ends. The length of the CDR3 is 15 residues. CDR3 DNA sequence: TGTGCCAGCAGACAGCAGGGGCCCCCTACCTACGAGCAGTACTTC. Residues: CASRQQGPPTYEQYF.

CDR3 DNA: TGTGCCAGCAGTTTATTTCGGGAGAACACTGAAGCTTTCTTT. As protein: CASSLFRENTEAFF. The chain uses TRBV27 and TRBJ1-1; no clear D gene. Germline assignment: CDR1 MNHEY and CDR2 SMNVEV (reference sequence). CDR3 length: 14 residues. Trimming took 1 base from V and 1 from J, leaving 7 bases between them.

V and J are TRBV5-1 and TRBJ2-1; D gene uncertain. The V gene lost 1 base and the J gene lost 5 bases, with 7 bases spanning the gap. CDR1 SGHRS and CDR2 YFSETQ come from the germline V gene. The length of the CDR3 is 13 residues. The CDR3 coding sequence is TGCGCCAGCAGCTTGCAAGCAAACAATGAGCAGTTCTTC. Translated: CASSLQANNEQFF.

As DNA, the CDR3 is TGTGCCAGTAGTATCGGCCCGGGGAACACTGAAGCTTTCTTT. It encodes CASSIGPGNTEAFF. This chain connects TRBV19 to TRBJ1-1; no firm D call. V was pared by 3 bases and J by 1 base, with 9 bases between. Germline V CDR1 and CDR2: LNHDA, SQIVND (reference sequence). The CDR3 totals 14 residues.

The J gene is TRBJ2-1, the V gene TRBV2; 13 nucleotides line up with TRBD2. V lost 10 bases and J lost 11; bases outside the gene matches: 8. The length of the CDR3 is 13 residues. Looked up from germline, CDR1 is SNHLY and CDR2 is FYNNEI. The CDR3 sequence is CATRTSGSPKQFF. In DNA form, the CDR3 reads TGTGCCACCCGGACTAGCGGGAGTCCTAAGCAGTTCTTC. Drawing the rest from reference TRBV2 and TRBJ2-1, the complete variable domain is EPEVTQTPSHQVTQMGQEVILRCVPISNHLYFYWYRQILGQKVEFLVSFYNNEISEKSEIFDDQFSVERPDGSNFTLKIRSTKLEDSAMYFCATRTSGSPKQFFGPGTRLTVL.